This T cell receptor (beta chain) was sequenced in a study of blood T cell repertoires in COVID-19. Looking at the study overall: The analysed material was cDNA or gDNA that came from T cells, B-cell-depleted T cells, or PBMCs.

The V gene end was trimmed by 8 bases and the J gene end by 8 bases; junction bases not matched to a gene: 11. The germline CDR1 and CDR2 sequences are MNHEY and SMNVEV (reference sequence). The CDR3 runs 13 residues. All enrollees were about 18 to 89 years old and from about 25 US areas. Produced via immunoSEQ multiplex PCR; TCRdb's table is partial and in-frame only. The sample shows some 300,000 clones, roughly 90% of them seen only once. Sample: PBMCs or T cells enriched from blood (not recorded which). V usage is TRBV27 and J usage is TRBJ1-2; 7 bases map to TRBD1. This receptor was identified in a woman aged 25 to 39 who had been exposed to COVID-19. The CDR3 DNA is TGTGCCAGCGGTCTGACAGGGACGGGGGGCTACACCTTC. Its translation is CASGLTGTGGYTF.